A selection of T cell receptor beta chains follows, all from one sample in a study of Graves' ophthalmopathy and Graves' hyperthyroidism. TCRdb called the multiplex PCR reads again in MiXCR, with one record for every CDR3 protein. The table has 500,000 to 700,000 distinct CDR3 sequences, just under 40% seen once. The sequenced material came from peripheral blood or thyroid tissue (not recorded which). The receptors come from an adult man with Graves' hyperthyroidism. Both conserved end residues are part of each CDR3. A D gene is named only where the DNA matches it firmly. Only some rows state a clone size, as once, few, many or a class for expanded clones.

TRBV7-9	TRBD1	NA	TRBJ1-4	CVSSLTGNEKLFF	TGTGTCAGCAGTTTGACAGGGAATGAAAAACTGTTTTTT
TRBV24-1	TRBD1	NA	TRBJ1-1	CATSDGDSTEAFF	TGTGCCACCAGTGATGGGGACAGCACTGAAGCTTTCTTT
TRBV24-1	NA	once	TRBJ2-5	CATSDERTAEDKETQYF	TGTGCCACCAGTGATGAACGGACAGCAGAGGACAAAGAGACCCAGTACTTC
TRBV12-3/TRBV12-4	NA	many	TRBJ2-7	CASSLGQEDYEQYF	TGTGCCAGCAGTTTAGGACAGGAGGACTACGAGCAGTACTTC
TRBV19	NA	many	TRBJ1-2	CASSPRWGLSGGYTF	TGTGCCAGTAGTCCTCGGTGGGGGTTAAGCGGTGGCTACACCTTC
TRBV20-1	TRBD2	many	TRBJ2-7	CSAFDRDYSYEQYF	TGCAGTGCATTCGACCGGGACTACTCCTACGAGCAGTACTTC
TRBV6-6	NA	many	TRBJ1-1	CASSSRPGSEAFF	TGTGCCAGCAGTTCACGTCCGGGATCGGAAGCTTTCTTT
TRBV12-3/TRBV12-4	NA	few	TRBJ2-7	CASSDRGDGAYEEQYF	TGTGCCAGCAGTGATAGAGGGGACGGAGCTTACGAGGAGCAGTACTTC
TRBV12-3/TRBV12-4	NA	many	TRBJ2-7	CASSLTFYEQYF	TGTGCCAGCAGTTTAACTTTCTACGAGCAGTACTTC
TRBV27	TRBD2	many	TRBJ2-7	CASSPPRTSGIYEQYF	TGTGCCAGCAGTCCACCTCGGACTAGCGGGATCTACGAGCAGTACTTC
TRBV29-1	TRBD2	few	TRBJ2-1	CSVQGAGSQFF	TGCAGCGTCCAGGGAGCGGGAAGTCAGTTCTTC
TRBV7-3	TRBD1	few	TRBJ1-2	CASSPLTGGKGGYTF	TGTGCCAGCAGCCCCTTGACAGGGGGTAAGGGTGGCTACACCTTC
TRBV20-1	NA	many	TRBJ1-2	CSASNPSGKWDGYTF	TGCAGTGCTAGTAACCCTTCAGGGAAGTGGGATGGCTACACCTTC
TRBV6-5	NA	few	TRBJ2-2	CASEWGFGTGELFF	TGTGCCAGCGAGTGGGGTTTCGGCACCGGGGAGCTGTTTTTT
TRBV5-8	TRBD1	many	TRBJ1-2	CASSRGSQGAYGYTF	TGTGCCAGCAGCAGGGGCTCTCAGGGGGCCTACGGCTACACCTTC
TRBV29-1	NA	NA	TRBJ2-1	CSVDGSYNEQFF	TGCAGCGTTGATGGCAGTTACAATGAGCAGTTCTTC
TRBV5-5	NA	many	TRBJ1-2	CASSLGQNFGYTF	TGTGCCAGCAGCTTGGGGCAGAATTTTGGCTACACCTTC
TRBV10-3	TRBD1	many	TRBJ1-4	CAISDTTGGGNEKLFF	TGTGCCATCAGTGATACCACAGGGGGAGGTAATGAAAAACTGTTTTTT
TRBV5-1	NA	many	TRBJ1-1	CASSKGGMNTEAFF	TGCGCCAGCAGCAAGGGGGGTATGAACACTGAAGCTTTCTTT
TRBV28	NA	NA	TRBJ2-7	CASSLARNSYEQYF	TGTGCCAGCAGTTTAGCTAGGAATTCGTACGAGCAGTACTTC
TRBV12-3/TRBV12-4	NA	NA	TRBJ2-2	CASTQGGANTGELFF	TGTGCCAGCACCCAGGGGGGGGCGAACACCGGGGAGCTGTTTTTT
TRBV7-8	TRBD1	NA	TRBJ2-2	CASTPRTGGTNTGELFF	TGTGCCAGCACCCCTCGGACAGGGGGAACGAACACCGGGGAGCTGTTTTTT
TRBV24-1	TRBD2	NA	TRBJ2-1	CATSDQHSSGSWNEQFF	TGTGCCACCAGTGACCAACATTCTAGCGGGAGTTGGAATGAGCAGTTCTTC
TRBV29-1	NA	NA	TRBJ1-1	CSVEDPGGGTEAFF	TGCAGCGTTGAAGATCCGGGCGGGGGGACTGAAGCTTTCTTT
TRBV10-3	TRBD1	many	TRBJ1-5	CAISTGTGLNQPQHF	TGTGCCATCAGTACCGGGACAGGGTTAAATCAGCCCCAGCATTTT
TRBV19	TRBD2	many	TRBJ2-2	CASSPGGLVGELFF	TGTGCCAGTAGTCCGGGAGGGTTGGTCGGGGAGCTGTTTTTT
TRBV29-1	TRBD1	many	TRBJ2-2	CSVSGTGGPGELFF	TGCAGCGTTTCCGGGACAGGGGGCCCCGGGGAGCTGTTTTTT
TRBV7-2	TRBD1	many	TRBJ2-7	CASSLSGTETYEQYF	TGTGCCAGCAGCTTGTCCGGGACAGAGACCTACGAGCAGTACTTC
TRBV12-3/TRBV12-4	TRBD1	many	TRBJ1-5	CASSTTGGSQPQHF	TGTGCCAGCAGCACGACAGGGGGCAGTCAGCCCCAGCATTTT
TRBV20-1	NA	many	TRBJ1-6	CSARDYGGDNSPLHF	TGCAGTGCTAGAGATTACGGGGGTGATAATTCACCCCTCCACTTT
TRBV29-1	NA	many	TRBJ2-7	CSGRISYEQYF	TGCAGCGGGCGGATCTCCTACGAGCAGTACTTC
TRBV7-8	TRBD1	NA	TRBJ2-7	CASSPGDRDYEQYF	TGTGCCAGCAGCCCAGGGGACAGGGACTATGAGCAGTACTTC
TRBV19	NA	NA	TRBJ2-2	CASSPRGRENTGELFF	TGTGCCAGTAGCCCTCGAGGTCGGGAGAACACCGGGGAGCTGTTTTTT
TRBV20-1	NA	NA	TRBJ2-3	CSARVRGRTDTQYF	TGCAGTGCTAGAGTGCGGGGGCGCACAGATACGCAGTATTTT
TRBV12-3/TRBV12-4	TRBD1	NA	TRBJ2-5	CASSPSGQGREETQYF	TGTGCCAGCAGTCCCTCCGGACAGGGGAGGGAAGAGACCCAGTACTTC
TRBV5-1	NA	NA	TRBJ2-5	CASSLEIADHQETQYF	TGCGCCAGCAGCTTGGAGATAGCGGATCACCAAGAGACCCAGTACTTC
TRBV3-1	NA	many	TRBJ2-7	CASSQERGEQYF	TGTGCCAGCAGCCAAGAGAGAGGCGAGCAGTACTTC
TRBV7-2	TRBD1	NA	TRBJ1-2	CASSRPGQGVFSYGYTF	TGTGCCAGCAGCAGACCAGGACAGGGGGTTTTTAGCTATGGCTACACCTTC
TRBV7-3	TRBD1	NA	TRBJ1-4	CASSLTGDSYNEKLFF	TGTGCCAGCAGCTTGACAGGGGACTCCTACAATGAAAAACTGTTTTTT
TRBV9	NA	NA	TRBJ1-5	CASSPGISSNQPQHF	TGTGCCAGCAGCCCAGGGATTTCTAGCAATCAGCCCCAGCATTTT
TRBV5-6	NA	many	TRBJ1-1	CASSLDGGQGTEAFF	TGTGCCAGCAGCTTGGATGGTGGGCAGGGCACTGAAGCTTTCTTT
TRBV19	NA	few	TRBJ2-3	CASSIDFTDTQYF	TGTGCCAGTAGTATCGACTTCACAGATACGCAGTATTTT
TRBV14	NA	many	TRBJ1-1	CASSPGANTEAFF	TGTGCCAGCAGCCCCGGAGCTAACACTGAAGCTTTCTTT
TRBV2	NA	few	TRBJ2-3	CASKGWATSTDTQYF	TGTGCCAGCAAGGGTTGGGCAACTAGCACAGATACGCAGTATTTT
TRBV7-9	NA	many	TRBJ2-7	CASSYRDGRSYEQYF	TGTGCCAGCAGCTATCGGGACGGAAGATCCTACGAGCAGTACTTC
TRBV24-1	NA	NA	TRBJ1-2	CATSDAGTGGYTF	TGTGCCACCAGTGATGCGGGCACCGGCGGCTACACCTTC
TRBV7-2	NA	NA	TRBJ1-1	CTSSDLMNTEAFF	TGTACCAGCAGTGACCTCATGAACACTGAAGCCTTCTTT
TRBV7-9	NA	NA	TRBJ2-5	CASSLKGGETQYF	TGTGCCAGCAGCTTGAAGGGGGGCGAGACCCAGTACTTC
TRBV5-5	NA	NA	TRBJ1-1	CASSVPREAVNTEAFF	TGTGCCAGCAGCGTACCGAGGGAGGCAGTGAACACTGAAGCTTTCTTT
TRBV6-1	TRBD1	many	TRBJ1-3	CASRDSLYPRNTIYF	TGTGCCAGCCGGGACAGCCTCTACCCGAGGAACACCATATATTTT
TRBV2	NA	few	TRBJ1-6	CASSLGQPIYNSPLHF	TGTGCCAGCAGCCTTGGACAGCCGATATATAATTCACCCCTCCACTTT
TRBV4-1	NA	few	TRBJ2-5	CASSPDDRGGETQYF	TGCGCCAGCAGCCCAGACGACAGGGGAGGGGAGACCCAGTACTTC